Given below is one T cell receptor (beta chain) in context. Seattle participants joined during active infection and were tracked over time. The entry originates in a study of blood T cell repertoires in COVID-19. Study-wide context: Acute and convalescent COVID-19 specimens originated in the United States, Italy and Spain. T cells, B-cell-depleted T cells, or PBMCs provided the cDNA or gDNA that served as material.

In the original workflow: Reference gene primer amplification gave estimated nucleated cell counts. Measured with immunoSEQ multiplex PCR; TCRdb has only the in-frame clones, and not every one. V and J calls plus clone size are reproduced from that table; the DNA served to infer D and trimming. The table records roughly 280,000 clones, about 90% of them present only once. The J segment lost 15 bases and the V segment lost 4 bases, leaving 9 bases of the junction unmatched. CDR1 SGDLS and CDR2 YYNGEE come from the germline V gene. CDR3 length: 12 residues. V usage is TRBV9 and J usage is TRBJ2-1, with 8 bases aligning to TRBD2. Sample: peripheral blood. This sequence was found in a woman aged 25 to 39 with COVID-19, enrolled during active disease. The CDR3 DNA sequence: TGTGCCAGCAGCCCCCAGGGACTAGTCCCGTTCTTC. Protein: CASSPQGLVPFF.